This entry lists 5 T cell receptor beta chains sequenced from one sample in a study of T cells in women clearing cervical HPV infection. TCRdb's table, derived via immunoSEQ multiplex PCR, lists solely in-frame clones and lacks some. This sample contains tens of thousands of clones. The specimen was blood buffy coat. Receptors were obtained from a woman between 18 and 70 years old with a cervical HPV16 infection that either progressed to CIN3+ or cleared (not recorded which).

As regards this clone: The read stops 3 residues short of the end of the CDR3; the missing end is completed from the germline J gene. The gene calls are TRBV4-2 and TRBJ2-5; 7 bases are shared with TRBD2. The CDR3 is 17 residues long. CDR1 and CDR2 (germline): LGHNA, YNFKEQ. V was clipped by 1 base and J by 2 bases; unmatched bases: 10. Incomplete CDR3 DNA: TGTGCCAGCAGCCAAGTAGTTAGGGGCGGGGGACAAGAGACC. Translating gives CASSQVVRGGGQET. The whole CDR3 protein reads CASSQVVRGGGQETQYF.

For this clone: The CDR3 end is not reached by the read, which stops 3 residues before it; the germline J gene fills it in. The chain recombines TRBV7-9 with TRBJ2-7; D ambiguous. Germline values: CDR1 SEHNR, CDR2 FQNEAQ (reference sequence). This CDR3 spans 13 amino acids. V dropped 1 base and J dropped 5 bases, with 9 bases sitting between them. The CDR3 DNA, read in part, is TGTGCCAGCAGCTTAGAGGCTAGTAACGAG. It specifies CASSLEASNE. The complete CDR3 sequence is CASSLEASNEQYF.

Comments on this clone: Read coverage stops 3 residues before the CDR3 terminus; the germline J gene supplies the remainder. The chain carries TRBV6-2 or TRBV6-3 and TRBJ2-5; the D gene is possibly TRBD2 (6 bases). The CDR3 length is 14 residues. CDR1 and CDR2 (germline): MNHEY, SVGEGT. The V and J ends lost 4 bases and 3 bases respectively, with 12 bases between them. CDR3 sequence: CASSSGTWKETQYF. The CDR3 bases that were read are TGTGCCAGCAGTTCCGGGACTTGGAAAGAGACC.

CDR3 DNA, as far as it was read: TGTGCCAGCAGCTACCGACAGGCAAATGAAAAA. Protein sequence: CASSYRQANEK. The entire CDR3 is CASSYRQANEKLFF. The gene calls are TRBV11-2 and TRBJ1-4; D might be TRBD1 (6 bases). The CDR3 extends 3 residues past the end of the read, so its final part is completed from the germline J gene. Trimming left V 4 bases short and J 5 bases short, with 11 bases between. The length of the CDR3 is 14 residues. Germline V gives CDR1 SGHAT, CDR2 FQNNGV.

Concerning this clone: From the germline J gene comes the end of the CDR3, since the read stops 3 residues before it. The chain joins TRBV4-1 to TRBJ1-2; 8 bases are a match to TRBD1. The CDR3 runs 15 residues. With V trimmed by 1 base and J by 4 bases, 5 bases remained unmatched. CDR1 is MGHRA, CDR2 YSYEKL, per germline. CDR3 protein: CASSQGGQASYGYTF. Incomplete CDR3 DNA: TGCGCCAGCAGCCAAGGGGGACAGGCGAGCTATGGC.